The clone carrying this T cell receptor (beta chain) was seen only once. Its target is unknown. Trimming took 0 bases from V and 6 from J, leaving 10 bases between them. The germline V gene encodes CDR1 MNHNY and CDR2 SVGAGI (reference sequence). The CDR3 is 14 amino acids. Unstimulated subsets comprising naive, memory, effector memory and TEMRA cells were sequenced in three donor pairs. The data belong to a study of siplizumab effects on memory and regulatory T cells. Findings of the study overall: Both greater diversity than memory cells and a major contribution to the alloresponse seemed to characterize naive T cells. Alloreactive clones mapping to unstimulated subsets formed only a minor fraction.

Per sample, the assay covered approximately 100,000 TCR templates. Method: immunoSEQ multiplex PCR; TCRdb's copy keeps in-frame clones and lacks some. The table lists 50,000 to 55,000 clones, less than 98% of them singletons, with around 0.66% in the top ten. The source is a human donor in good health. V is TRBV6-6 and J is TRBJ2-3, with unresolved D. Material: naive CD4+ T cells sorted from blood. As DNA, the CDR3 is TGTGCCAGCAGTTACTCCAAGGGCCGGGATACGCAGTATTTT. Amino acids: CASSYSKGRDTQYF.